This T cell receptor (beta chain) originates from a study of blood T cell dynamics during melanoma immunotherapy. Study-wide context: First-line therapy was either pembrolizumab or nivolumab with ipilimumab for metastatic melanoma.

Each bulk PBMC sample had approximately 340 ng DNA loaded. The table came from immunoSEQ multiplex PCR; TCRdb's copy has only in-frame clones and leaves some out. Among roughly 8,000 clones listed, 85% were seen once. This clone was counted once. Time point specified: week 3, after first cycle of checkpoint inhibitor. CDR1 and CDR2 from the germline V gene are SGHRS and YFSETQ. The CDR3 contains 13 residues. Trimming took 0 bases from V and 13 from J, leaving 16 bases between them. The sequences come from blood, collected from a patient treated with checkpoint blockade. This chain connects TRBV5-1 to TRBJ1-1; D is perhaps TRBD1 (6 bases). The source is a human donor with melanoma. The CDR3 reads CASSLASGERDFF. CDR3 bases: TGCGCCAGCAGCTTGGCCTCAGGGGAAAGGGATTTCTTT.